Below are 29 T cell receptor beta chains sequenced from a single sample in a study of T-cell reconstitution after alpha-beta-depleted transplantation in children (dated by TCRdb to the mid-2010s). Library method: PCR. Sequencing took place on an Illumina HiSeq 2500. To normalize quantification of the TCRbeta repertoire, the TCR libraries were built with molecular barcoding that relied on unique molecular identifiers. The public reads were reanalyzed by TCRdb: fastp trimming at Q25, MiXCR alignment, in-frame beta chains only. Merged by CDR3 protein, the rows form single entries marked with the most common genes and DNA. In all, the sample holds hundreds of thousands of distinct CDR3 sequences, and 16% of those were seen once. The ten largest account for around 0.96% of the sample. Sequencing used PBMCs from the stem cell graft donor, obtained from the stem cell graft. The origin of the receptors is a human donor who donated a stem cell graft to a child with acute myeloid leukemia.

This clonotype was found many times. The chain is built from TRBV20-1 and TRBJ2-7; the D gene could be TRBD1 or TRBD2 (5 bases each). V lost 1 base to trimming and J lost 0 bases, with 10 bases between them. Germline CDR1 is DFQATT and CDR2 is SNEGSKA (reference sequence). This CDR3 spans 14 amino acids. The CDR3 here is CSARGGTISYEQYF. CDR3 nucleotide sequence: TGCAGTGCTAGAGGAGGGACGATCTCCTACGAGCAGTACTTC.

This clonotype was seen more than once but under ten times. This chain connects TRBV9 to TRBJ2-3; D is undetermined. CDR3 length equals 14 residues. Germline V gene data show CDR1 as SGDLS and CDR2 as YYNGEE. Trimming left V 4 bases short and J 3 bases short, with 12 bases between. The CDR3 here is CASSLLSRTDTQYF. The CDR3 DNA is TGTGCCAGCAGCCTACTTTCGAGGACAGATACGCAGTATTTT.

This clonotype was observed a few times. V is TRBV7-8 and J is TRBJ1-6; no reliable D call. Trimming pared 0 bases from V and 7 bases from J, leaving 16 bases between. This CDR3 has 17 amino acids. The germline CDR1 and CDR2 sequences are SGHVS and FQNEAQ. In DNA form, the CDR3 reads TGTGCCAGCAGCTTAGCTTTCAGTAAAAAGCTGAATTCACCCCTCCACTTT. Translation: CASSLAFSKKLNSPLHF.

J is TRBJ2-5 and V is TRBV12-5; D unresolved. Germline assignment: CDR1 LGHNT and CDR2 FRNRAP. This CDR3 has 15 amino acids. Between the trimmed V and J ends, which lost 2 bases and 5 bases, there was a span of 15 bases. DNA for the CDR3: TGTGCTAGTGGTTTGATCCTGGGGTTGGGCGAGACCCAGTACTTC. It codes for CASGLILGLGETQYF.

V is TRBV28 and J is TRBJ2-7, with D unresolved. The ends were cut back, 2 bases at V and 0 bases at J, with 8 bases in the middle. CDR1 MDHEN and CDR2 SYDVKM come from the germline V gene. The CDR3 is made up of 14 amino acids. CDR3 DNA sequence: TGTGCCAGCAGTTTAAGACACAGCTCCTACGAGCAGTACGTC. Translation gives CASSLRHSSYEQYV.

This clonotype was seen ten or more times. The chain uses TRBV20-1 and TRBJ1-2; D is unclear. Germline CDR1 DFQATT, CDR2 SNEGSKA (reference sequence). The V end was cut by 0 bases, the J end by 0 bases, with 8 bases between. CDR3 length: 14 residues. CDR3 amino acids: CSAREGRTNYGYTF. The CDR3, as DNA: TGCAGTGCTAGAGAAGGCAGGACTAACTATGGCTACACCTTC.

At least ten counts were recorded for this clonotype. The chain is built from TRBV25-1 and TRBJ2-2, with D maybe TRBD1 (6 bases). Germline V gene data show CDR1 as MGHDK and CDR2 as SYGVNS. The V and J ends lost 4 bases and 3 bases respectively, with 9 bases between them. The CDR3 is 14 amino acids. The CDR3: CASSVTGYTGELFF. CDR3 bases: TGTGCCAGCAGTGTGACAGGTTACACCGGGGAGCTGTTTTTT.

This clonotype was observed many times. This rearrangement joins TRBV20-1 to TRBJ2-2, with 11 positions matching TRBD2. V lost 6 bases to trimming and J lost 6 bases; unmatched junction nucleotides: 9. The V gene's germline CDR1 is DFQATT and CDR2 SNEGSKA (reference sequence). CDR3 length equals 15 residues. CDR3 loop: CSALPGTSGAGELFF. In DNA form, the CDR3 reads TGCAGTGCCCTCCCCGGGACTAGCGGAGCCGGGGAGCTGTTTTTT.

There are a few counts of this clonotype. V gene TRBV20-1 combines with J gene TRBJ2-1; 10 bases line up with TRBD1. V lost 3 bases to trimming and J lost 6 bases; unmatched junction nucleotides: 5. The CDR3 runs 14 residues. Per germline, CDR1 DFQATT and CDR2 SNEGSKA (reference sequence). The CDR3 is CSARGGQGLNEQFF. The CDR3 nucleotides are TGCAGTGCTAGGGGGGGACAGGGGCTCAATGAGCAGTTCTTC.

This clonotype came up many times. The chain carries TRBV20-1 and TRBJ2-2; D unresolved. Germline V gene lookup returns CDR1 DFQATT and CDR2 SNEGSKA (reference sequence). The CDR3 sequence is 11 residues long. Trimming removed 0 bases from V and 5 bases from J, with 1 base in between. The CDR3 reads CSARDTGELFF. The CDR3 DNA sequence: TGCAGTGCTAGAGATACCGGGGAGCTGTTTTTT.

This clonotype has a handful of counts. The chain has TRBV20-1 and TRBJ1-1; D may be TRBD1 (6 bases). Trimming pared 5 bases from V and 0 bases from J, leaving 7 bases between. From germline, CDR1 is DFQATT and CDR2 SNEGSKA (reference sequence). The CDR3 spans 12 residues. The CDR3, as DNA: TGCAGTGCTTACAGGGTGAACACTGAAGCTTTCTTT. Translated: CSAYRVNTEAFF.

This clonotype appeared many times. Here the CDR3 DNA reads TGCAGTGCTATGTCGTCTAATGAAAAACTGTTTTTT. The encoded protein is CSAMSSNEKLFF. The V gene is TRBV20-1, the J gene TRBJ1-4; no definite D call. Deletions cut 4 bases from V and 3 bases from J, with 6 bases between. Germline V lookup: CDR1 DFQATT, CDR2 SNEGSKA (reference sequence). This CDR3 comprises 12 residues.

The chain is built from TRBV6-6 and TRBJ2-1; D may be TRBD2 (5 bases). V was pared by 6 bases and J by 6 bases, with 9 bases between. The germline V gene has CDR1 MNHNY and CDR2 SVGAGI (reference sequence). The CDR3 runs to 12 residues. The CDR3 coding sequence is TGTGCCAGCAGCGGGAAGGGCAATGAGCAGTTCTTC. Amino acid sequence: CASSGKGNEQFF.

This clonotype was found a few times. The gene calls are TRBV12-3 or TRBV12-4 and TRBJ2-7; 7 bases agree with TRBD1. The CDR3 sequence is 14 residues long. V lost 4 bases to trimming and J lost 3 bases; unmatched junction nucleotides: 6. The CDR3 region has the DNA TGTGCCAGCAGTTCCAGGGGGATCTACTACGAGCAGTACGTC. This codes for CASSSRGIYYEQYV.

This clonotype was observed at least ten times. J is TRBJ1-1 and V is TRBV20-1; no clear D gene. The CDR3 runs to 15 residues. Trimming removed 6 bases at V and 1 base at J, with 18 bases between. Germline CDR1 and CDR2: DFQATT and SNEGSKA (reference sequence). CDR3 bases: TGCAGTGCCGACGGGTCTCCGGGGTCGAACACTGAAGCTTTCTTT. It encodes CSADGSPGSNTEAFF.

This clonotype was seen a handful of times. V and J are TRBV20-1 and TRBJ2-1, with 10 nucleotides matching TRBD2. The V and J ends lost 5 bases and 4 bases, in that order; junction bases with no gene match: 14. CDR1 is DFQATT, CDR2 SNEGSKA, per germline (reference sequence). CDR3 size: 17 residues. This chain's CDR3 is CSALGDFTSGAYNEQFF. In DNA, the CDR3 is TGCAGTGCTTTGGGGGATTTTACTAGCGGGGCTTACAATGAGCAGTTCTTC.

This clonotype was counted a few times. The chain has TRBV7-2 and TRBJ2-1; 7 nucleotides agree with TRBD1. V lost 5 bases and J lost 1; bases outside the gene matches: 5. The CDR3 consists of 15 residues. Germline CDR1 is SGHTA and CDR2 is FQGNSA. The chain's CDR3 is CASSPLTGSYNEQFF. CDR3 DNA sequence: TGTGCCAGCAGCCCGCTGACAGGGTCCTACAATGAGCAGTTCTTC.

The gene calls are TRBV6-5 and TRBJ1-1; D gene ambiguous. The CDR3 spans 15 residues. Trimming stripped 2 bases from V and 10 bases from J, with 20 bases between. From germline, CDR1 is MNHEY and CDR2 SVGAGI. The CDR3 coding sequence is TGTGCCAGCAGTTACGAAGAGCGGACTGTTGGTGGAGCTTTCTTT. Amino acid sequence: CASSYEERTVGGAFF.

In this sample, this clonotype turned up many times. The chain employs TRBV20-1 and TRBJ1-2, with TRBD1 as a possible D gene (6 bases). Per germline, CDR1 DFQATT and CDR2 SNEGSKA (reference sequence). V lost 5 bases and J lost 6, with 10 bases in between. The CDR3 is 11 amino acids. The CDR3 region has the DNA TGCAGTGCTCCAGGGGCTAATGGCTACACCTTC. Amino acids: CSAPGANGYTF.

This clonotype was recorded many times. This chain connects TRBV29-1 to TRBJ1-1; the D gene is possibly TRBD1 (5 bases). The V end lost 7 bases, the J end lost 1 base, and 16 bases lay between the germline ends. This CDR3 has 14 residues. Germline CDR1 and CDR2: SQVTM and ANQGSEA. The CDR3 DNA is TGCAGCGCATCGGTTTTACAGGCGAACACTGAAGCTTTCTTT. Translation gives CSASVLQANTEAFF.

This clonotype was seen just once. This chain connects TRBV25-1 to TRBJ1-2, with 9 bases matching TRBD1. This CDR3 comprises 16 residues. The germline V gene has CDR1 MGHDK and CDR2 SYGVNS. Trimming at V came to 2 bases and at J to 3 bases, leaving 7 bases not matched to a gene. The CDR3 protein is CASSEIGQGRDYGYTF. CDR3 DNA sequence: TGTGCCAGCAGTGAAATAGGACAGGGGCGCGACTATGGCTACACCTTC.

This clonotype has only a few counts. The chain uses TRBV10-3 and TRBJ2-7; D ambiguous. This CDR3 spans 11 amino acids. Germline assignment: CDR1 ENHRY and CDR2 SYGVKD. V lost 3 bases and J lost 6, with 6 bases in between. The CDR3 DNA follows: TGTGCCATCAGTGACGGAATCGAGCAGTACGTC. Protein: CAISDGIEQYV.

A note on this clonotype: A much larger clone sits a single nucleotide away, making a read error possible. The J gene is TRBJ2-3, the V gene TRBV29-1; D is tentatively TRBD1 or TRBD2 (6 bases each). The CDR3 sequence is 15 residues long. Germline lookup yields CDR1 SQVTM and CDR2 ANQGSEA. Trimming took 7 bases from V and 5 from J, leaving 22 bases between them. The DNA of the CDR3 is TGCAGCGCAACTTGGGGGGCCTATCAAGGAGATACGCAGTATTTT. Its protein is CSATWGAYQGDTQYF.

The V gene is TRBV6-5, the J gene TRBJ2-7; D possibly uses TRBD1 or TRBD2 (5 bases each). Germline V gene lookup returns CDR1 MNHEY and CDR2 SVGAGI. V lost 8 bases and J 5 bases, leaving 10 bases between the germline ends. There are 11 residues in the CDR3. In DNA form, the CDR3 reads TGTGCCAGCGGGACCTTCGACGAGCAGTACTTC. As protein: CASGTFDEQYF.

The table lists this clonotype with many counts. The rearrangement links TRBV20-1 to TRBJ2-7, with 10 bases fitting TRBD1. The V gene's germline CDR1 is DFQATT and CDR2 SNEGSKA (reference sequence). The CDR3 length is 14 residues. J lost 2 bases, V lost 7 bases, and 8 bases had no gene match. The CDR3 loop is CSVLGQGPPYEQYV. The CDR3 DNA sequence: TGCAGTGTACTGGGACAGGGGCCCCCCTACGAGCAGTACGTC.

This chain links TRBV6-6 with TRBJ1-2; D unresolved. The CDR3 extends over 13 amino acids. Germline lookup yields CDR1 MNHNY and CDR2 SVGAGI (reference sequence). V dropped 4 bases and J dropped 4 bases, with 10 bases sitting between them. CDR3 sequence reads: CASSSDGLYGYTF. CDR3 nucleotide sequence: TGTGCCAGCAGTTCCGACGGACTCTATGGCTACACCTTC.

This clonotype has a count of ten or more. This chain connects TRBV29-1 to TRBJ1-3; D gene ambiguous. This CDR3 is 14 amino acids long. Deletions cut 1 base from V and 0 bases from J, with 7 bases between. Germline CDR1 SQVTM, CDR2 ANQGSEA. The CDR3 loop reads CSVEGTVSGNTIYF. CDR3 bases: TGCAGCGTTGAAGGAACGGTCTCTGGAAACACCATATATTTT. Combining the CDR3 with reference TRBV29-1 and TRBJ1-3 gives the whole variable domain SAVISQKPSRDICQRGTSLTIQCQVDSQVTMMFWYRQQPGQSLTLIATANQGSEATYESGFVIDKFPISRPNLTFSTLTVSNMSPEDSSIYLCSVEGTVSGNTIYFGEGSWLTVV.

This chain uses TRBV10-1 with TRBJ2-3; TRBD2 matches at 11 bases. J lost 5 bases, V lost 1 base, and 8 bases had no gene match. The germline gives CDR1 WNHNN, CDR2 SYGVQD (reference sequence). The CDR3 is 17 amino acids. Here the CDR3 DNA reads TGCGCCAGCAGTGAGTTGGTAGCGGGGGGGCCAGGAGATACGCAGTATTTT. It translates to CASSELVAGGPGDTQYF.

This clonotype was observed at least ten times. The chain carries TRBV29-1 and TRBJ2-2; 9 bases agree with TRBD1. Trimming took 4 bases from V and 4 from J; bases not matched to a gene: 4. From germline, CDR1 is SQVTM and CDR2 ANQGSEA. The CDR3 contains 14 residues. CDR3 loop: CSVVGQGTTGELFF. The CDR3 DNA follows: TGCAGCGTTGTGGGACAGGGTACCACCGGGGAGCTGTTTTTT.